These T cell receptor beta chains were read from a single sample in a study of T cells after yellow fever vaccination. TCRdb reprocessed the 5' RACE reads via MiXCR and lists one record per CDR3 protein. The sample consists of around 300,000 distinct CDR3 sequences, 4.1% of them appearing once. This material consisted of PBMCs, taken 5 days after the yellow fever booster vaccination. The receptors were sampled from a man younger than 30 who received the YFV17D yellow fever vaccine. Each CDR3 is given with its conserved first and last residue. A D gene is named only where the DNA matches it firmly. Clone size is shown for a subset of rows, as once, few, many or a class of expanded clone.

clone size: -
D gene: TRBD2
V gene: TRBV29-1
J gene: TRBJ2-5
CDR3 DNA: TGCAGCGTTCACGGGGGGGCAGGAGAGACCCAGTACTTC
CDR3 protein: CSVHGGAGETQYF

clone size: many
D gene: TRBD1
V gene: TRBV11-2
J gene: TRBJ2-1
CDR3 DNA: TGTGCCAGCAGCTTCGGGGACAGCGGCGGCGATGAGCAGTTCTTC
CDR3 protein: CASSFGDSGGDEQFF

clone size: many
D gene: -
V gene: TRBV15
J gene: TRBJ2-6
CDR3 DNA: TGTGCCACCAGCGGAGGGAAAGCTGGGGCCAACGTCCTGACTTTC
CDR3 protein: CATSGGKAGANVLTF

clone size: -
D gene: TRBD1
V gene: TRBV12-3/TRBV12-4
J gene: TRBJ1-2
CDR3 DNA: TGTGCCAGCAGTTTACGGGACAGGGACGTGGGCTACACCTTC
CDR3 protein: CASSLRDRDVGYTF

clone size: -
D gene: TRBD1
V gene: TRBV30
J gene: TRBJ1-2
CDR3 DNA: TGTGCCTGGAGACCGACAGGGGGTGGCTACACCTTC
CDR3 protein: CAWRPTGGGYTF

clone size: few
D gene: TRBD1
V gene: TRBV20-1
J gene: TRBJ1-5
CDR3 DNA: TGCAGTGTAAAGACAGGGGGTGTTCAGCCCCAGCATTTT
CDR3 protein: CSVKTGGVQPQHF

clone size: -
D gene: -
V gene: TRBV5-1
J gene: TRBJ2-3
CDR3 DNA: TGCGCCAGCAGCCTGCGTGGGGACCCCAGCACAGATACGCAGTATTTT
CDR3 protein: CASSLRGDPSTDTQYF

clone size: few
D gene: -
V gene: TRBV10-3
J gene: TRBJ2-2
CDR3 DNA: TGTGCCATCAGTGAGTCGAGAGGGACCGGGGAGCTGTTTTTT
CDR3 protein: CAISESRGTGELFF

clone size: many
D gene: -
V gene: TRBV28
J gene: TRBJ1-3
CDR3 DNA: TGTGCCAGCAGTTACTACCCGTCGTCGGGGCGGAACACCATATATTTT
CDR3 protein: CASSYYPSSGRNTIYF

clone size: few
D gene: TRBD2
V gene: TRBV27
J gene: TRBJ2-3
CDR3 DNA: TGTGCCAGCAGTAAGAGATCTAGCGGGGGGGCAACAGATACGCAGTATTTT
CDR3 protein: CASSKRSSGGATDTQYF

clone size: -
D gene: TRBD2
V gene: TRBV7-9
J gene: TRBJ2-1
CDR3 DNA: TGTGCCAGCACCTTCCCACTAGCGGGGCGATCTGAGCAGTTCTTC
CDR3 protein: CASTFPLAGRSEQFF

clone size: few
D gene: TRBD1
V gene: TRBV7-2
J gene: TRBJ1-6
CDR3 DNA: TGTGCCAGCAGCTGGACAGGGGCAAAGTCACCCCTCCACTTT
CDR3 protein: CASSWTGAKSPLHF

clone size: -
D gene: -
V gene: TRBV25-1
J gene: TRBJ1-2
CDR3 DNA: TGTGCCAGCAGTGGGGCTATGGGCTATGGCTACACCTTC
CDR3 protein: CASSGAMGYGYTF

clone size: many
D gene: -
V gene: TRBV5-1
J gene: TRBJ2-3
CDR3 DNA: TGCGCCAGCAGCCCTACCGGGAGCGATACGCAGTATTTT
CDR3 protein: CASSPTGSDTQYF

clone size: many
D gene: TRBD1
V gene: TRBV20-1
J gene: TRBJ2-3
CDR3 DNA: TGCAGTGCTAGATCCCCGGGACAGTACACAGATACGCAGTATTTT
CDR3 protein: CSARSPGQYTDTQYF

clone size: few
D gene: TRBD1
V gene: TRBV7-8
J gene: TRBJ1-5
CDR3 DNA: TGTGCCAGCAGCTTAGCCCCGGGACAGAGTTATCAGCCCCAGCATTTT
CDR3 protein: CASSLAPGQSYQPQHF

clone size: -
D gene: -
V gene: TRBV5-1
J gene: TRBJ1-4
CDR3 DNA: TGCGCCAGCAGCGCAGGGAGGACTAATGAAAAACTGTTTTTT
CDR3 protein: CASSAGRTNEKLFF

clone size: -
D gene: TRBD1
V gene: TRBV20-1
J gene: TRBJ2-7
CDR3 DNA: TGCAGTGCTTTCTCCGGGACAGCGTACGAGCAGTACTTC
CDR3 protein: CSAFSGTAYEQYF

clone size: few
D gene: -
V gene: TRBV19
J gene: TRBJ1-1
CDR3 DNA: TGTGCCAGTAGTATAAGAACCGGGGCGAACACTGAAGCTTTCTTT
CDR3 protein: CASSIRTGANTEAFF

clone size: -
D gene: -
V gene: TRBV7-9
J gene: TRBJ2-5
CDR3 DNA: TGTGCCAGCAGCTTAGTGGTCAGTGAGGAGACCCAGTACTTC
CDR3 protein: CASSLVVSEETQYF

clone size: -
D gene: -
V gene: TRBV3-1
J gene: TRBJ1-6
CDR3 DNA: TGTGCCAGCAGCCCTTCGGACACAACCTTCTCCTATAATTCACCCCTCCACTTT
CDR3 protein: CASSPSDTTFSYNSPLHF

clone size: -
D gene: -
V gene: TRBV6-5
J gene: TRBJ1-2
CDR3 DNA: TGTGCCAGCAGTTACGGGACGAATGGCTACACCTTC
CDR3 protein: CASSYGTNGYTF

clone size: many
D gene: TRBD1
V gene: TRBV7-3
J gene: TRBJ2-2
CDR3 DNA: TGTGCCAGCAGGACTGACAGGGGATCATCCGGGGAGCTGTTTTTT
CDR3 protein: CASRTDRGSSGELFF

clone size: few
D gene: -
V gene: TRBV2
J gene: TRBJ1-2
CDR3 DNA: TGTGCCAGCAGTGAACGGGCCGGGTTTGATGGCTACACCTTC
CDR3 protein: CASSERAGFDGYTF

clone size: -
D gene: -
V gene: TRBV9
J gene: TRBJ1-5
CDR3 DNA: TGTGCCAGCAGCGTGGAGGGGTATTCGGGACAGCCCCAGCATTTT
CDR3 protein: CASSVEGYSGQPQHF

clone size: few
D gene: -
V gene: TRBV18
J gene: TRBJ1-2
CDR3 DNA: TGTGCCAGCTCGCCGGAGGGATTAAACTATGGCTACACCTTC
CDR3 protein: CASSPEGLNYGYTF

clone size: few
D gene: -
V gene: TRBV6-1
J gene: TRBJ2-3
CDR3 DNA: TGTGCCAGCAGGGAGGAACCCGCCGCGCAGTATTTT
CDR3 protein: CASREEPAAQYF

clone size: many
D gene: TRBD1
V gene: TRBV7-2
J gene: TRBJ2-5
CDR3 DNA: TGTGCCAGCAGCTTAGCTAGGACAGGGTCCCAAGAGACCCAGTACTTC
CDR3 protein: CASSLARTGSQETQYF

clone size: few
D gene: -
V gene: TRBV20-1
J gene: TRBJ1-2
CDR3 DNA: TGCAGTGCTAGTCCGGGAGTAGGGGAGGGCTACACCTTC
CDR3 protein: CSASPGVGEGYTF

clone size: -
D gene: -
V gene: TRBV9
J gene: TRBJ1-2
CDR3 DNA: TGTGCCAGCAGTATAAGCGGGGCGGATGGCTATGGCTACACCTTC
CDR3 protein: CASSISGADGYGYTF

clone size: many
D gene: TRBD2
V gene: TRBV5-4
J gene: TRBJ2-5
CDR3 DNA: TGTGCCAGCAGCGCGGGGGTGCAAGAGACCCAGTACTTC
CDR3 protein: CASSAGVQETQYF

clone size: many
D gene: -
V gene: TRBV29-1
J gene: TRBJ1-2
CDR3 DNA: TGCAGCGCAGTGAACATAAGGAGCTATGGCTACACCTTC
CDR3 protein: CSAVNIRSYGYTF

clone size: -
D gene: -
V gene: TRBV29-1
J gene: TRBJ2-5
CDR3 DNA: TGCAGCGCCCGGGGCGGGTACCAAGAGACCCAGTACTTC
CDR3 protein: CSARGGYQETQYF

clone size: many
D gene: TRBD1
V gene: TRBV7-2
J gene: TRBJ2-3
CDR3 DNA: TGTGCCAGCAGCCAGGACAGGGGAGCAGATACGCAGTATTTT
CDR3 protein: CASSQDRGADTQYF

clone size: -
D gene: -
V gene: TRBV5-1
J gene: TRBJ1-1
CDR3 DNA: TGCGCCAGCAGTCCAGGGACGAACACTGAAGCTTTCTTT
CDR3 protein: CASSPGTNTEAFF

clone size: few
D gene: -
V gene: TRBV14
J gene: TRBJ2-2
CDR3 DNA: TGTGCCAGCAGCCAACTACAGGGCACAACCGGGGAGCTGTTTTTT
CDR3 protein: CASSQLQGTTGELFF

clone size: few
D gene: TRBD1
V gene: TRBV7-2
J gene: TRBJ2-2
CDR3 DNA: TGTGCCAGCAGCTTAAGGGGCAGGGGGCCCGGGGAGCTGTTTTTT
CDR3 protein: CASSLRGRGPGELFF